This TCR beta chain emerged from a study of blood T cell repertoires in COVID-19. TCRdb keeps only in-frame clones here, not all; method: immunoSEQ multiplex PCR. The profile shows around 130,000 clones, roughly 84% of them singletons. Trimming removed 2 bases from V and 6 bases from J, with 15 bases in between. Germline V gene lookup returns CDR1 SGHTS and CDR2 YDEGEE. This CDR3 spans 15 amino acids. Sequences were obtained from peripheral blood. This clonotype originated in a man aged 30-40 years with COVID-19, enrolled during active disease. This chain connects TRBV5-8 to TRBJ1-5; D might be TRBD1 (5 bases). CDR3 nucleotides: TGTGCCAGCAGCTTCGGGGGGGGTCCGGGTCAGCCCCAGCATTTT. This translates into CASSFGGGPGQPQHF. The full variable domain, its missing parts supplied by reference TRBV5-8 and TRBJ1-5, is EAGVTQSPTHLIKTRGQQATLRCSPISGHTSVYWYQQALGLGLQFLLWYDEGEERNRGNFPPRFSGRQFPNYSSELNVNALELEDSALYLCASSFGGGPGQPQHFGDGTRLSIL.